This T cell receptor beta chain was sequenced for a study of technical replicates of blood from a few donors. The germline V and J ends were trimmed by 0 bases and 6 bases, with 7 bases remaining between them. CDR1 is MGHRA and CDR2 is YSYEKL in the germline V gene. The CDR3 extends over 13 amino acids. Sequencing was performed with immunoSEQ multiplex PCR; in TCRdb, only in-frame clones are kept and a portion is missing. The sample carries tens of thousands of clones, about 94% recorded once. Material for sequencing was T cells isolated from PBMCs. This receptor was obtained from a human donor in good health. This sequence joins TRBV4-1 and TRBJ2-3; D call uncertain. The CDR3 loop is CASSQENMDTQYF. CDR3 coding DNA: TGCGCCAGCAGCCAAGAAAATATGGATACGCAGTATTTT.